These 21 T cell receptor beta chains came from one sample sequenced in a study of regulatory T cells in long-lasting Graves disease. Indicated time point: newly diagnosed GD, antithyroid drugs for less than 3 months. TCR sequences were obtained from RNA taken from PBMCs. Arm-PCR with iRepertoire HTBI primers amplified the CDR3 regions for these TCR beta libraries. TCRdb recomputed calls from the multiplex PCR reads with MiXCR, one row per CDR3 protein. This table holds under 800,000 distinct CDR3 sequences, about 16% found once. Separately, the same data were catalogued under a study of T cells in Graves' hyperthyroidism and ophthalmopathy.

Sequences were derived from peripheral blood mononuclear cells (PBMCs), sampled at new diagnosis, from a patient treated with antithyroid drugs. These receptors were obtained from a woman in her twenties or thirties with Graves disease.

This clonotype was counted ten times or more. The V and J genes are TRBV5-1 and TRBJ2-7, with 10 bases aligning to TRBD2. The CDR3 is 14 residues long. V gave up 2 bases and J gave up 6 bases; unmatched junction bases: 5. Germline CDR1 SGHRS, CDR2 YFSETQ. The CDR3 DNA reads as TGCGCCAGCAGCTTCGGAGCGGGAGGGGCCGAGCAGTACTTC. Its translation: CASSFGAGGAEQYF.

Written as DNA, the CDR3 is TGTGCCTGGAGCGGGGGAGGTTATGGCTACACCTTC. It specifies CAWSGGGYGYTF. The chain uses TRBV30 and TRBJ1-2, with D possibly matching TRBD1 (5 bases). Germline CDR1 GTSNPN, CDR2 SVGIG (reference sequence). The V and J ends lost 3 bases and 5 bases respectively, with 10 bases between them. This CDR3 is built from 12 residues.

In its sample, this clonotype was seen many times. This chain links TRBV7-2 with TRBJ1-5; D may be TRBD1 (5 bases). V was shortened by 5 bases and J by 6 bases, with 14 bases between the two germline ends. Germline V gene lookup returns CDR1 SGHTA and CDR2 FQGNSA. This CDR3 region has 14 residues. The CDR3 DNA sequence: TGTGCCAGCAGCCCCCCCGGGGGTAGTCAGCCCCAGCATTTT. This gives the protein CASSPPGGSQPQHF.

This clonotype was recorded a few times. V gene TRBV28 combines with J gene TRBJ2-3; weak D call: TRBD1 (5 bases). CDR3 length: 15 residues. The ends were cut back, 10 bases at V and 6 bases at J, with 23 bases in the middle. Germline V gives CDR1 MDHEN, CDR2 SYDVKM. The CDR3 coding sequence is TGTGCCACCGCAATTATAGACAAAAGGGGCGATACGCAGTATTTT. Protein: CATAIIDKRGDTQYF.

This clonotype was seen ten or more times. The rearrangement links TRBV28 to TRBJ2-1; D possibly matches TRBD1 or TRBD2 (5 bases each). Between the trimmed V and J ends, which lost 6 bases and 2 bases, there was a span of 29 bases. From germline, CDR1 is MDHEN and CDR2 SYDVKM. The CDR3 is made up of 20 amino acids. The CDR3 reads CASRPSSKGDGNVPYNEQFF. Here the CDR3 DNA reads TGTGCCAGCAGACCCTCTAGTAAAGGGGACGGCAACGTTCCCTACAATGAGCAGTTCTTC.

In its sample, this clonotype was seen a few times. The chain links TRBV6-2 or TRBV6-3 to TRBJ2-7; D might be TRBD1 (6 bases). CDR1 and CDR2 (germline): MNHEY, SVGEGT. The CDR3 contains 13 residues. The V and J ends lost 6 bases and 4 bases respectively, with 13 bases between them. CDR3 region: CASSPPTGYEQYF. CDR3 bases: TGTGCCAGCAGCCCCCCGACAGGTTACGAGCAGTACTTC.

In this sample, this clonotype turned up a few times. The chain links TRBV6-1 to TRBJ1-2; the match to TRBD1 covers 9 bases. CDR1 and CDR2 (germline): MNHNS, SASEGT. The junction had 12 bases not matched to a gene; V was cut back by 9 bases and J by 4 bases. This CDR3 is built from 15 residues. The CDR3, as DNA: TGTGCCAGTTCGCCCCCCGGGACAGGGATCTATGGCTACACCTTC. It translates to CASSPPGTGIYGYTF.

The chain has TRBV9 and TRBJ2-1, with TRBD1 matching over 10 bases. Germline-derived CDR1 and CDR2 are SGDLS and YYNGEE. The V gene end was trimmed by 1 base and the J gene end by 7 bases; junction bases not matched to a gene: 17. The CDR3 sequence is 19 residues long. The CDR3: CASSVTLRSGQGLVNEQFF. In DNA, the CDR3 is TGTGCCAGCAGCGTAACCTTACGATCGGGACAGGGGCTTGTAAATGAGCAGTTCTTC. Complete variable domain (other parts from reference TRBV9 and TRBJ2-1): DSGVTQTPKHLITATGQRVTLRCSPRSGDLSVYWYQQSLDQGLQFLIQYYNGEERAKGNILERFSAQQFPDLHSELNLSSLELGDSALYFCASSVTLRSGQGLVNEQFFGPGTRLTVL.

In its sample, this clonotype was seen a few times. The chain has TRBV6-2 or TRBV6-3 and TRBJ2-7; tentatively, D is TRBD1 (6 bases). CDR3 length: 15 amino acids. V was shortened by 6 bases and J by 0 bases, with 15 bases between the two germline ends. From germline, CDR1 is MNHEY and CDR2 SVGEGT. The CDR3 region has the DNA TGTGCCAGCAGCAGAGGACAGCTAAGCTCCTACGAGCAGTACTTC. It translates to CASSRGQLSSYEQYF.

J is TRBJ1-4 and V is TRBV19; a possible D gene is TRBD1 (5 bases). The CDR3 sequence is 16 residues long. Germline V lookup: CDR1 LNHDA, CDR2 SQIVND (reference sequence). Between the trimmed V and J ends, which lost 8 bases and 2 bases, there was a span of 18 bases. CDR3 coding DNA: TGTGCCAGTGTTGGGGCAGGGAGGTCGACTAATGAAAAACTGTTTTTT. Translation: CASVGAGRSTNEKLFF.

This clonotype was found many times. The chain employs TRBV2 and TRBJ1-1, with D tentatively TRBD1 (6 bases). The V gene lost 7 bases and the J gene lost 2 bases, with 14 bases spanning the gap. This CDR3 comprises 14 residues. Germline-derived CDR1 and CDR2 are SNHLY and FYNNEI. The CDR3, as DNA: TGTGCCAGCACTAGGGACACCTCAAACACTGAAGCTTTCTTT. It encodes CASTRDTSNTEAFF.

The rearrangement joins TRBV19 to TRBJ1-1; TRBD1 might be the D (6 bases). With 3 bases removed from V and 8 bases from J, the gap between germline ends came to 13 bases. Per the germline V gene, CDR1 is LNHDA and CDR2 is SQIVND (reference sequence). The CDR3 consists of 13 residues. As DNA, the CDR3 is TGTGCCAGTAGTATTGATAACAGGGCAGAAGCTTTCTTT. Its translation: CASSIDNRAEAFF.

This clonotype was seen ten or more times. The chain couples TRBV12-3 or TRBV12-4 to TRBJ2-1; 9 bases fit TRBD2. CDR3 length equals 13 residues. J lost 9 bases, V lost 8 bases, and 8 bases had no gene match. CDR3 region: CASQGLAWAEQFF. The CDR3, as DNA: TGTGCCAGCCAGGGACTAGCTTGGGCTGAGCAGTTCTTC.

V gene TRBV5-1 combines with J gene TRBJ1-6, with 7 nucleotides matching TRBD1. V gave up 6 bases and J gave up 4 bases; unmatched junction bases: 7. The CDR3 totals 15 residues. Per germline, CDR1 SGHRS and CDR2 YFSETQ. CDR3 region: CASTQDRMYNSPLHF. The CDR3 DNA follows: TGCGCCAGCACCCAGGACAGGATGTATAATTCACCCCTCCACTTT.

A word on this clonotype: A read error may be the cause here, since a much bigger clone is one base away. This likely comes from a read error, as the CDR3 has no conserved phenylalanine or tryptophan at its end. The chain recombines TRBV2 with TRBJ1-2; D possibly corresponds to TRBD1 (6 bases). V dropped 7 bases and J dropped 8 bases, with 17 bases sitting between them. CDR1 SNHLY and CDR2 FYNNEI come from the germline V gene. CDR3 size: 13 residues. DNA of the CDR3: TGTGCCAGCATCGCACAGGGCCAACGAGGCTACACCCTC. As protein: CASIAQGQRGYTL.

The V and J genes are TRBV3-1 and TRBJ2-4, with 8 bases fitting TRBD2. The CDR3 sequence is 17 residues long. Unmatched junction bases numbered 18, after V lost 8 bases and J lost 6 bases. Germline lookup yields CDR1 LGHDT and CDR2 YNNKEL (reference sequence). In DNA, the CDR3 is TGTGCCAGCTCACCACAAGGACCGGCGGGGGGTGGAAACATTCAGTACTTC. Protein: CASSPQGPAGGGNIQYF.

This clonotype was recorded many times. The CDR3 sequence: CASSQGGEKLFF. The CDR3 nucleotides read TGTGCCAGCAGCCAAGGCGGTGAAAAACTGTTTTTT. The chain links TRBV3-1 to TRBJ1-4; unclear D gene. Trimming stripped 1 base from V and 7 bases from J, with 4 bases between. Germline V CDR1 and CDR2: LGHDT, YNNKEL (reference sequence). There are 12 residues in the CDR3.

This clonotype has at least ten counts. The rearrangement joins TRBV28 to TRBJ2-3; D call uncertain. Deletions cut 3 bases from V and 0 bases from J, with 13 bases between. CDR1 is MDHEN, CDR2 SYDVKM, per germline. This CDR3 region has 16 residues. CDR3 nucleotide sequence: TGTGCCAGCAGTTTCATCAGGTTCACTAGCACAGATACGCAGTATTTT. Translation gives CASSFIRFTSTDTQYF. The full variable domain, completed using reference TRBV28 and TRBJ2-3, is DVKVTQSSRYLVKRTGEKVFLECVQDMDHENMFWYRQDPGLGLRLIYFSYDVKMKEKGDIPEGYSVSREKKERFSLILESASTNQTSMYLCASSFIRFTSTDTQYFGPGTRLTVL.

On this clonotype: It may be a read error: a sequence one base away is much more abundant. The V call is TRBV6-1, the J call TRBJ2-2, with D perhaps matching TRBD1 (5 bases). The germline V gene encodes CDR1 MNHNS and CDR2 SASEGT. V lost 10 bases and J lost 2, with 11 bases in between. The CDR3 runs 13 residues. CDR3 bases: TGTGCCATCGCGACAGATAACACCGGGGAGCTGTTTTTT. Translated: CAIATDNTGELFF.

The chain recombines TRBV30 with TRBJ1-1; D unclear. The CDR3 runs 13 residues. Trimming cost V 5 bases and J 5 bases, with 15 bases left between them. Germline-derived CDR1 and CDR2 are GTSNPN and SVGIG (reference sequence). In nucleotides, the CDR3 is TGTGCCTGGTCCCGATTCGGGTTAACTGAAGCTTTCTTT. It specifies CAWSRFGLTEAFF.

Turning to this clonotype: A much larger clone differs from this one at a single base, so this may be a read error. The CDR3 region is CASSLDREGKEETQYF. For the CDR3, the DNA is TGTGCCAGCAGCCTAGACCGGGAGGGAAAGGAGGAGACCCAGTACTTC. The V call is TRBV6-2 or TRBV6-3, the J call TRBJ2-5; 8 bases match TRBD2. Germline lookup yields CDR1 MNHEY and CDR2 SVGEGT. V shed 6 bases, J shed 5 bases, and the junction held 14 bases outside the gene matches. The CDR3 sequence is 16 residues long.